The T cell receptor (beta chain) under discussion was sequenced for a study of cytomegalovirus exposure and HLA in healthy donors. Study details: T cells numbering about 180 million yielded fewer than 140 million unique TCR beta sequences in an earlier analysis. Study results and limitations: A prior analysis recorded that most TCR beta V segments were productive about 90% or about 30% of the time. Solely CMV serostatus was available to characterize immune exposure.

Notes on this clone: No antigen is known for it.

Primers: 60 Vbeta forward and 13 Jbeta reverse. The assay was immunoSEQ multiplex PCR, and TCRdb's table has in-frame clones only and misses some. The data show around 190,000 clones, with roughly four fifths seen just once and less than 2% held by the top ten. The CDR3 length is 16 residues. Trimming took 4 bases from V and 8 from J; bases not matched to a gene: 11. Germline CDR1 reads SEHNR; CDR2 reads FQNEAQ (reference sequence). The chain joins TRBV7-9 to TRBJ1-4; 9 bases line up with TRBD1. The sequenced sample consisted of PBMCs. The source is a man aged 18-30 years in good health and CMV-seronegative. The CDR3 DNA follows: TGTGCCAGCAGCTCGAGGGACGGGACAGGGTCGGAAAAACTGTTTTTT. The encoded protein is CASSSRDGTGSEKLFF.